These 3 T cell receptor beta chains came from one sample sequenced in a study of OX40 agonist ivuxolimab in advanced cancers. Some clones are missing from TCRdb's copy, which holds only in-frame ones; the method was immunoSEQ multiplex PCR. This sample has tens of thousands of clones; approximately 85% occur once, and the top ten carry around 2.5%. The starting material was CD4+ or CD8+ T cells sorted from blood, obtained in a trial of the OX40 agonist ivuxolimab. All receptors come from an adult with an advanced solid tumor such as melanoma, head and neck, liver or kidney cancer.

In nucleotides, the CDR3 is TGTGCCAGCAGCCCTCGGACAGGGAGCACAGATACGCAGTATTTT. Its translation is CASSPRTGSTDTQYF. The chain couples TRBV5-4 to TRBJ2-3; 8 bases map to TRBD1. The germline gives CDR1 SGHNT, CDR2 YYREEE (reference sequence). The CDR3 consists of 15 residues. Trimming cost V 4 bases and J 0 bases; bases outside gene matches: 4.

This clone is medium-sized in the sample. The V call is TRBV2, the J call TRBJ1-3; tentatively, D is TRBD1 (5 bases). Germline-derived CDR1 and CDR2 are SNHLY and FYNNEI. Trimming shortened V by 7 bases and J by 5 bases, and 15 bases separated the two germline ends. The CDR3 is made up of 14 amino acids. The CDR3 bases are TGTGCCAGCAAAGGAGGGGCTGGTAGAAACACCATATATTTT. This codes for CASKGGAGRNTIYF.

The chain links TRBV11-3 to TRBJ2-7; 8 bases line up with TRBD1. Germline loops: CDR1 SGHNT, CDR2 YENEEA. Trimming at V came to 6 bases and at J to 6 bases, leaving 13 bases not matched to a gene. This CDR3 region has 15 residues. The DNA for the CDR3 is TGTGCCAGCAGTTCATCCGGGACAGGTATTTCCGAGCAGTACTTC. It codes for CASSSSGTGISEQYF.